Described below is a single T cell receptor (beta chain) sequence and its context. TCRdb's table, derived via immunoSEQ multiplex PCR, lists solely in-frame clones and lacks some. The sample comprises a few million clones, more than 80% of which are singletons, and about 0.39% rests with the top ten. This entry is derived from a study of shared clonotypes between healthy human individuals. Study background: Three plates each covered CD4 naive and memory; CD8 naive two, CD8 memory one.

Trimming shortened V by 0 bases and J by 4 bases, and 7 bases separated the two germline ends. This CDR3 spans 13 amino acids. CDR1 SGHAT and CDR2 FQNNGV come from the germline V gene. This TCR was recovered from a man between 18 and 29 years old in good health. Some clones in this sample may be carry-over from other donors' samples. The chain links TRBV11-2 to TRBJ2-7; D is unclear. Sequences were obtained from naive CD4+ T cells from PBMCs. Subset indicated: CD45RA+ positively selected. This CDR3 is CASSLDQAYEQYF. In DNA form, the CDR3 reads TGTGCCAGCAGCTTAGACCAGGCGTACGAGCAGTACTTC.